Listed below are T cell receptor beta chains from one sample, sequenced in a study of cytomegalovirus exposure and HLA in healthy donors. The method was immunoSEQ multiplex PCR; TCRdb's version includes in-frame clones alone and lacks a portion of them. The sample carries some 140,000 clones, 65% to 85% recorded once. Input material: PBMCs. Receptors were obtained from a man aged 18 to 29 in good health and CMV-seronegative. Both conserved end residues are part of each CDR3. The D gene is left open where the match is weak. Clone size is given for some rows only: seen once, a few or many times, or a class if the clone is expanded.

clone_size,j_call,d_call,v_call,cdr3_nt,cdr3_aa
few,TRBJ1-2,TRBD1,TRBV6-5,TGTGCCAGCAGTTACTCGGGACAGGTGTTCGGGGGCTACACCTTC,CASSYSGQVFGGYTF
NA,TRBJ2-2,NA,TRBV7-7,TGTGCCAGCAGCTTAGCTCGCACCGGGGAGCTGTTTTTT,CASSLARTGELFF
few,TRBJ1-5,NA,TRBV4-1,TGCGCCAGCAGCCAAGATCGGGTTGGAGGGTCTAGCAATCAGCCCCAGCATTTT,CASSQDRVGGSSNQPQHF
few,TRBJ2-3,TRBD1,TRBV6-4,TGTGCCAGCAGTGACTCGGCCCCGGGACAGGGAGCCGATACGCAGTATTTT,CASSDSAPGQGADTQYF
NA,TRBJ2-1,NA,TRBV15,TGTGCCACCAGCCGAGCAGGGATCTACAATGAGCAGTTCTTC,CATSRAGIYNEQFF
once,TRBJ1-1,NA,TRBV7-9,TGTGCCAGCGGAGGCACTGAAGCTTTCTTT,CASGGTEAFF
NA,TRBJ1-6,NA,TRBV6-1,TGTGCCAGCAGTGAAGCGCCGCCAGGGATGAATTCACCCCTCCACTTT,CASSEAPPGMNSPLHF
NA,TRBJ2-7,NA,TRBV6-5,TGTGCCAGCAGGCAGGTGAACTCCTACGAGCAGTACTTC,CASRQVNSYEQYF
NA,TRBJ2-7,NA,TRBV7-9,TGTGCCAGCAGCCCTGCCAGGGTGCGGGAGCAGTACTTC,CASSPARVREQYF
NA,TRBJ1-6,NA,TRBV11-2,TGTGCCAGCAGCTTAGGGATCTTTGGAGGTTCACCCCTCCACTTT,CASSLGIFGGSPLHF
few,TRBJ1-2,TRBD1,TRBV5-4,TGTGCCAGCAGATCCGCGGCCGGACAGGGGGCGATCAATGGCTACACCTTC,CASRSAAGQGAINGYTF
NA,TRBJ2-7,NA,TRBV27,TGTGCCAGCAGTCCCAGCGTGGGAGGAAACGAGCAGTACTTC,CASSPSVGGNEQYF
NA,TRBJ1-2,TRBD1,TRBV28,TGTGCCAGCAGTCAGGGACAGGGGTACTATGGCTACACCTTC,CASSQGQGYYGYTF
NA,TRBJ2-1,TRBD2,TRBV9,TGTGCCAGCAGCGGTGTTTCTAGCGGGGATTCCTACAATGAGCAGTTCTTC,CASSGVSSGDSYNEQFF